Following are 19 T cell receptor beta chains from one sample sequenced in a study of blood T cells in healthy people across ages. Primed by a sample-barcoded 5' primer and a J-beta primer mix, a second PCR proceeded for about 7 to 12 cycles. One entry per CDR3 protein, called by TCRdb with MiXCR from the 5' RACE reads. The sample holds under 800,000 distinct CDR3 sequences, around a fifth seen once. Material for sequencing was blood. The receptors were gathered from a man between 65 and 79 years old in good health.

The V call is TRBV12-3 or TRBV12-4, the J call TRBJ2-5; 13 nucleotides line up with TRBD2. The J call may be faulty, since TRBJ2-1 better matches the DNA end. This CDR3 has 21 residues. The CDR3 is CASSLLVRGGTRTSGSNEQFF. The CDR3 DNA follows: TGTGCCAGCAGTTTATTAGTCCGAGGCGGAACCAGGACTAGCGGGAGCAATGAGCAGTTCTTC.

This clonotype was seen more than once but under ten times. This chain joins TRBV11-2 and TRBJ1-1; D unclear. The CDR3 sequence is 13 residues long. The V end lost 5 bases, the J end lost 0 bases, and 7 bases lay between the germline ends. Per the germline V gene, CDR1 is SGHAT and CDR2 is FQNNGV. Here the CDR3 reads CASSNNVNTEAFF. CDR3 bases: TGTGCCAGCAGCAATAATGTGAACACTGAAGCTTTCTTT.

The chain uses TRBV3-1 and TRBJ2-5, with 10 positions matching TRBD2. V lost 6 bases and J lost 4; bases outside the gene matches: 14. The CDR3 sequence is 17 residues long. In germline, CDR1 is LGHDT, CDR2 YNNKEL (reference sequence). This CDR3 reads CASRRRGASGSLETQYF. CDR3 in DNA: TGTGCCAGCAGGAGAAGAGGGGCTAGCGGGAGTCTAGAGACCCAGTACTTC.

This clonotype has just a few counts. V is TRBV30 and J is TRBJ2-6, with D perhaps TRBD2 (5 bases). V shed 5 bases and J shed 1 base, with 15 bases lying between them. The CDR3 extends over 16 amino acids. The germline V gene encodes CDR1 GTSNPN and CDR2 SVGIG (reference sequence). The CDR3 DNA is TGTGCCTGGCTCGTAGCGTGGTGGTCTGGGGCCAACGTCCTGACTTTC. It translates to CAWLVAWWSGANVLTF.

V and J are TRBV5-1 and TRBJ2-5; D not certain. Trimming removed 6 bases from V and 4 bases from J, with 22 bases in between. CDR1 and CDR2 from the germline V gene are SGHRS and YFSETQ. This CDR3 spans 16 amino acids. CDR3 loop: CASKSTPSTVGETQYF. In DNA, the CDR3 is TGCGCCAGCAAATCTACTCCTTCGACGGTGGGAGAGACCCAGTACTTC.

This clonotype was found a few times. The chain carries TRBV5-5 and TRBJ2-7, with 8 bases matching TRBD2. V was clipped by 0 bases and J by 4 bases; unmatched bases: 9. CDR1 is SGHKS, CDR2 YYEKEE, per germline (reference sequence). The CDR3 length is 16 residues. The CDR3 loop reads CASSLAAGTSLYEQYF. The DNA of the CDR3 is TGTGCCAGCAGCTTGGCGGCCGGGACTAGTCTTTACGAGCAGTACTTC.

The rearrangement links TRBV18 to TRBJ2-7; 10 nucleotides match TRBD1. Germline trimming cut 0 bases from V and 2 bases from J; bases unmatched to any gene: 7. Germline V gene sequence: CDR1 KGHSH, CDR2 LQKENI. CDR3 size: 17 residues. CDR3 sequence reads: CASSPPIIGQGAYEQYF. The CDR3 region has the DNA TGTGCCAGCTCACCACCGATTATAGGACAGGGGGCCTACGAGCAGTACTTC.

The chain links TRBV2 to TRBJ2-4, with 8 bases identical to TRBD2. The germline V gene has CDR1 SNHLY and CDR2 FYNNEI. The length of the CDR3 is 14 residues. Unmatched junction bases numbered 8, after V lost 4 bases and J lost 9 bases. CDR3 loop: CASSGEGLVGIQYF. The DNA of the CDR3 is TGTGCCAGCAGTGGAGAGGGACTAGTCGGCATTCAGTACTTC.

A remark on this clonotype: A read error may be the cause here, since a much bigger clone is one base away. The conserved closing phenylalanine or tryptophan is absent in this CDR3, likely reflecting a read error. The chain carries TRBV6-1 and TRBJ1-4; D not resolved. The V end lost 10 bases, the J end lost 7 bases, and 19 bases lay between the germline ends. The CDR3 runs to 14 residues. Germline V lookup: CDR1 MNHNS, CDR2 SASEGT. The CDR3 sequence is CATQERGRSEKLFC. The CDR3 DNA reads TGTGCCACCCAGGAGAGAGGACGAAGTGAAAAACTGTTTTGT.

This sequence joins TRBV3-1 and TRBJ2-2, with 8 bases fitting TRBD1. Germline V gene sequence: CDR1 LGHDT, CDR2 YNNKEL (reference sequence). The CDR3 extends over 16 amino acids. V lost 7 bases and J lost 0; bases outside the gene matches: 7. The CDR3 DNA follows: TGTGCCAGCAACCAGGGGGCCATCGCGAACACCGGGGAGCTGTTTTTT. Translation: CASNQGAIANTGELFF.

This clonotype has a handful of counts. J is TRBJ2-1 and V is TRBV20-1, with D possibly being TRBD1 or TRBD2 (5 bases each). This CDR3 is built from 15 residues. V was clipped by 5 bases and J by 3 bases, with 17 bases between them. CDR1 is DFQATT and CDR2 is SNEGSKA in the germline V gene (reference sequence). CDR3 in DNA: TGCAGTGCTTTAAGACGGGACCGAATCTACAATGAGCAGTTCTTC. It yields the protein CSALRRDRIYNEQFF.

The chain employs TRBV7-2 and TRBJ2-7; tentative D call: TRBD1 (5 bases). The CDR3 spans 14 residues. V lost 3 bases and J 3 bases, leaving 12 bases between the germline ends. Looked up from germline, CDR1 is SGHTA and CDR2 is FQGNSA. The CDR3 protein is CASSFLGQGYEQYF. CDR3 nucleotide sequence: TGTGCCAGCAGCTTTCTCGGGCAGGGCTACGAGCAGTACTTC.

This rearrangement joins TRBV12-3 or TRBV12-4 to TRBJ2-1; D tentatively fits TRBD1 or TRBD2 (6 bases each). This CDR3 is 15 amino acids long. Trimming left V 6 bases short and J 5 bases short, with 17 bases between. The CDR3 is CASSFGGRSNNEQFF. The CDR3 DNA is TGTGCCAGCAGCTTCGGGGGCCGTTCAAACAATGAGCAGTTCTTC.

The chain carries TRBV20-1 and TRBJ1-5; 7 nucleotides line up with TRBD1. Germline V gives CDR1 DFQATT, CDR2 SNEGSKA (reference sequence). This CDR3 is 16 amino acids long. Losses at the gene ends were 3 bases for V and 1 base for J; bases not matched to a gene: 9. Here the CDR3 DNA reads TGCAGTGCTAGGATCGGGATACAGGGGAGCAATCAGCCCCAGCATTTT. Amino acids: CSARIGIQGSNQPQHF.

This rearrangement joins TRBV28 to TRBJ2-5; 11 nucleotides line up with TRBD2. The closer fit of TRBJ2-1 to the DNA end suggests the J call may be wrong. The CDR3 spans 15 residues. CDR1 is MDHEN and CDR2 is SYDVKM in the germline V gene. As DNA, the CDR3 is TGTGCCAGCAGGCGTACTAGCGGGGGATACAATGAGCAGTTCTTC. Its translation: CASRRTSGGYNEQFF.

This clonotype was found many times. The chain employs TRBV5-1 and TRBJ2-1, with 7 positions matching TRBD2. V shed 0 bases and J 0 bases; nucleotides not matched to a gene: 3. Germline V gives CDR1 SGHRS, CDR2 YFSETQ. The CDR3 sequence is 16 residues long. The chain's CDR3 is CASSLAGGGSYNEQFF. The CDR3 region has the DNA TGCGCCAGCAGCTTGGCCGGCGGGGGCTCCTACAATGAGCAGTTCTTC.

A word on this clonotype: At one of its ends the junction is not consistent with the germline gene, which may arise from a read error. DNA for the CDR3: TGCAGTGCCAGAGGGGCAGACCAACCTGGGGCCAACGTCCTGACTTTC. Translation gives CSARGADQPGANVLTF. This chain uses TRBV20-1 with TRBJ2-6; tentatively, D is TRBD1 or TRBD2 (5 bases each). This CDR3 comprises 16 residues. Germline values: CDR1 DFQATT, CDR2 SNEGSKA (reference sequence).

This clonotype was recorded many times. The chain recombines TRBV28 with TRBJ2-5, with TRBD1 matching 9 bases. This CDR3 has 14 amino acids. V dropped 4 bases and J dropped 5; count of bases not matched to a gene: 5. The germline gives CDR1 MDHEN, CDR2 SYDVKM. The CDR3 DNA reads TGTGCCAGCAGTTCCGGGACAGGGCACGAGACCCAGTACTTC. This sequence encodes CASSSGTGHETQYF.

This chain connects TRBV27 to TRBJ2-7; TRBD2 aligns across 8 bases. Germline V CDR1 and CDR2: MNHEY, SMNVEV (reference sequence). V dropped 5 bases and J dropped 2; count of bases not matched to a gene: 5. There are 14 residues in the CDR3. CDR3 DNA: TGTGCCAGCAGTCTCCGGGAGGGGCCCTACGAGCAGTACTTC. This gives the protein CASSLREGPYEQYF.